The 28 T cell receptor beta chains below come from one sample, sequenced in a study of blood T cell repertoires in COVID-19. TCRdb's copy holds only in-frame clones and misses some; the assay was immunoSEQ multiplex PCR. The repertoire holds about 150,000 clones, with around 83% as singletons. The sequenced sample consisted of peripheral blood. All receptors derive from a woman aged 60-75 years with acute or convalescent COVID-19.

The CDR3 DNA sequence: TGTGCCAGCAGCAAAGACAGGGTCCATGGCTACACCTTC. The encoded protein is CASSKDRVHGYTF. The chain carries TRBV7-2 and TRBJ1-2, with 7 positions matching TRBD1. The V segment lost 5 bases and the J segment 6 bases; nucleotides outside the gene matches: 6. This CDR3 has 13 residues. In germline, CDR1 is SGHTA, CDR2 FQGNSA. Full variable domain (outside the CDR3, taken from reference TRBV7-2 and TRBJ1-2): GAGVSQSPSNKVTEKGKDVELRCDPISGHTALYWYRQSLGQGLEFLIYFQGNSAPDKSGLPSDRFSAERTGGSVSTLTIQRTQQEDSAVYLCASSKDRVHGYTFGSGTRLTVV.

V usage is TRBV9 and J usage is TRBJ2-5; 9 nucleotides agree with TRBD2. Germline trimming cut 4 bases from V and 4 bases from J; bases unmatched to any gene: 17. The CDR3 runs to 18 residues. Germline assignment: CDR1 SGDLS and CDR2 YYNGEE. CDR3 residues: CASSPRYSGGGTGETQYF. The CDR3, as DNA: TGTGCCAGCAGCCCCAGATATAGCGGGGGTGGCACCGGAGAGACCCAGTACTTC.

The chain recombines TRBV7-9 with TRBJ1-2, with no clear D. This CDR3 comprises 15 residues. V was clipped by 1 base and J by 4 bases, with 13 bases between them. Per the germline V gene, CDR1 is SEHNR and CDR2 is FQNEAQ (reference sequence). The CDR3 spells CASSLESRPFYGYTF. CDR3 coding DNA: TGTGCCAGCAGCTTAGAATCCAGGCCGTTCTATGGCTACACCTTC. The full variable domain, its missing parts supplied by reference TRBV7-9 and TRBJ1-2, is DTGVSQNPRHKITKRGQNVTFRCDPISEHNRLYWYRQTLGQGPEFLTYFQNEAQLEKSRLLSDRFSAERPKGSFSTLEIQRTEQGDSAMYLCASSLESRPFYGYTFGSGTRLTVV.

The chain combines TRBV3-1 (or the pseudogene TRBV3-2) with TRBJ1-1; D is uncertain. The V gene lost 0 bases and the J gene lost 9 bases, with 8 bases spanning the gap. CDR1 and CDR2 from the germline V gene are LGHDT and YNNKEL (reference sequence). The CDR3 covers 12 residues. This CDR3 reads CASSQDYSKAFF. The DNA for the CDR3 is TGTGCCAGCAGCCAAGATTACTCGAAAGCTTTCTTT.

The table lists this clone with a count of one. The V gene is TRBV4-1, the J gene TRBJ2-1; TRBD2 aligns across 11 bases. V trimming: 4 bases; J trimming: 12 bases; junction bases outside the gene matches: 2. CDR3 length: 12 residues. Germline CDR1 is MGHRA and CDR2 is YSYEKL. The CDR3 region is CASSLLAGGQFF. CDR3 in DNA: TGCGCCAGCAGCCTCCTAGCGGGGGGGCAGTTCTTC.

The chain carries TRBV19 and TRBJ1-6, with 8 nucleotides matching TRBD1. Germline V CDR1 and CDR2: LNHDA, SQIVND (reference sequence). This CDR3 has 16 amino acids. V was pared by 6 bases and J by 12 bases, with 16 bases of the junction left unmatched. DNA of the CDR3: TGTGCCAGTAGCGAAATTTTTAAGGGGACAGGCCGACCCCTCCACTTT. Residues: CASSEIFKGTGRPLHF.

This chain uses TRBV5-5 with TRBJ1-5, with 7 bases that match TRBD1. V was pared by 3 bases and J by 2 bases, with 5 bases of the junction left unmatched. The CDR3 has 15 residues. Per germline, CDR1 SGHKS and CDR2 YYEKEE (reference sequence). In nucleotides, the CDR3 is TGTGCCAGCAGCTCGTACAGGGGTCGCAATCAGCCCCAGCATTTT. It specifies CASSSYRGRNQPQHF.

DNA of the CDR3: TGTGCCAGCAGTCGAAGTAGCGGGAGGACAGATACGCAGTATTTT. This translates into CASSRSSGRTDTQYF. The J gene is TRBJ2-3, the V gene TRBV2; 10 positions match TRBD2. The CDR3 loop spans 15 amino acids. V lost 5 bases to trimming and J lost 3 bases; unmatched junction nucleotides: 5. Germline CDR1 and CDR2: SNHLY and FYNNEI.

This clone was observed a few times. Additional DNA sequences in this sample encode the identical CDR3. The chain carries TRBV28 and TRBJ2-7; 7 positions match TRBD1. V was clipped by 6 bases and J by 4 bases; unmatched bases: 3. The germline gives CDR1 MDHEN, CDR2 SYDVKM. This CDR3 has 12 amino acids. CDR3 sequence reads: CASSDRVYEQYV. CDR3 in DNA: TGTGCCAGCAGCGACAGGGTTTACGAGCAGTACGTC.

This rearrangement joins TRBV30 to TRBJ1-1, with 11 bases identical to TRBD1. Losses at the gene ends were 7 bases for V and 5 bases for J; bases not matched to a gene: 3. Per germline, CDR1 GTSNPN and CDR2 SVGIG (reference sequence). The CDR3 contains 12 residues. Here the CDR3 DNA reads TGTGCCTTAGGACAGGGGGCAACTGAAGCTTTCTTT. Its protein product is CALGQGATEAFF.

This rearrangement joins TRBV5-1 to TRBJ1-4, with D possibly TRBD1 on 5 matching bases. Looked up from germline, CDR1 is SGHRS and CDR2 is YFSETQ. This CDR3 spans 14 amino acids. Deletions cut 0 bases from V and 8 bases from J, with 11 bases between. In DNA, the CDR3 is TGCGCCAGCAGCTTGGTTGGGGCAGGAGAAAAACTGTTTTTT. Its protein product is CASSLVGAGEKLFF.

The V gene is TRBV19, the J gene TRBJ1-1; 11 bases fit TRBD1. This CDR3 contains 15 residues. Germline V lookup: CDR1 LNHDA, CDR2 SQIVND (reference sequence). With 6 bases clipped from V and 2 bases from J, the junction kept 5 bases outside the gene matches. The CDR3 nucleotides are TGTGCCAGTAGAAAGCGGACAGGGGGCAACACTGAAGCTTTCTTT. Translated: CASRKRTGGNTEAFF. Drawing the rest from reference TRBV19 and TRBJ1-1, the complete variable domain is DGGITQSPKYLFRKEGQNVTLSCEQNLNHDAMYWYRQDPGQGLRLIYYSQIVNDFQKGDIAEGYSVSREKKESFPLTVTSAQKNPTAFYLCASRKRTGGNTEAFFGQGTRLTVV.

The rearrangement uses TRBV25-1 and TRBJ1-4; possible D gene TRBD1, 6 bases. The CDR3 length is 15 residues. In germline, CDR1 is MGHDK, CDR2 SYGVNS. V was clipped by 3 bases and J by 7 bases, with 15 bases between them. CDR3 in amino acids: CASSEGVLGGEKLFF. The CDR3 coding sequence is TGTGCCAGCAGTGAGGGGGTGTTAGGGGGTGAAAAACTGTTTTTT.

J is TRBJ2-3 and V is TRBV5-1, with TRBD2 matching 9 bases. Trimming took 4 bases from V and 0 from J; bases not matched to a gene: 6. CDR3 length: 16 amino acids. Germline V lookup: CDR1 SGHRS, CDR2 YFSETQ. The CDR3 sequence is CASSLLAGGSTDTQYF. CDR3 DNA sequence: TGCGCCAGCAGCCTCCTTGCGGGGGGGAGCACAGATACGCAGTATTTT.

DNA for the CDR3: TGTGCCAGCAGCTTAACGGGACTGCTCAACGTCCTGACTTTC. Protein product: CASSLTGLLNVLTF. This sequence joins TRBV5-6 and TRBJ2-6; D perhaps matches TRBD2 (6 bases). There are 14 residues in the CDR3. V lost 2 bases, J lost 9 bases, and 12 bases lay in between. CDR1 is SGHDT and CDR2 is YYEEEE in the germline V gene.

This sequence joins TRBV4-2 and TRBJ2-1; 12 bases fit TRBD1. V was clipped by 3 bases and J by 7 bases; unmatched bases: 4. Germline lookup yields CDR1 LGHNA and CDR2 YNFKEQ. CDR3 length: 15 amino acids. The CDR3 DNA sequence: TGTGCCAGCAGCCAGCCGGGACAGGGGGCTAATGAGCAGTTCTTC. This sequence encodes CASSQPGQGANEQFF.

CDR3 nucleotide sequence: TGTGCCAGCACACGGGACAGACTGAACACTGAAGCTTTCTTT. Amino acids: CASTRDRLNTEAFF. V usage is TRBV2 and J usage is TRBJ1-1; TRBD1 aligns across 7 bases. This CDR3 has 14 amino acids. The V segment lost 7 bases and the J segment 0 bases; nucleotides outside the gene matches: 5. Germline CDR1 is SNHLY and CDR2 is FYNNEI. The full variable domain, rest sourced from reference TRBV2 and TRBJ1-1, is EPEVTQTPSHQVTQMGQEVILRCVPISNHLYFYWYRQILGQKVEFLVSFYNNEISEKSEIFDDQFSVERPDGSNFTLKIRSTKLEDSAMYFCASTRDRLNTEAFFGQGTRLTVV.

The chain uses TRBV3-1 (or the pseudogene TRBV3-2) and TRBJ1-2, with TRBD1 matching 11 bases. Trimming removed 1 base from V and 7 bases from J; junction bases left unmatched: 2. This CDR3 has 14 amino acids. Germline CDR1 is LGHDT and CDR2 is YNNKEL (reference sequence). DNA of the CDR3: TGTGCCAGCAGCCAAGGGACAGGGGGCCTTGGCTACACCTTC. It codes for CASSQGTGGLGYTF.

V and J are TRBV6-1 and TRBJ1-2; D gene uncertain. Deletions cut 6 bases from V and 7 bases from J, with 15 bases between. The CDR3 runs to 13 residues. The V gene's germline CDR1 is MNHNS and CDR2 SASEGT. The CDR3 is CASSPDNFFGYTF. In DNA, the CDR3 is TGTGCCAGCAGCCCCGACAACTTCTTTGGCTACACCTTC.

This clone was seen only once. V and J are TRBV3-1 (or the pseudogene TRBV3-2) and TRBJ1-4; tentative D call: TRBD1 (6 bases). V was shortened by 4 bases and J by 0 bases, with 15 bases between the two germline ends. From germline, CDR1 is LGHDT and CDR2 YNNKEL (reference sequence). This CDR3 is built from 17 residues. This chain's CDR3 is CASSPLQGPATNEKLFF. The DNA for the CDR3 is TGTGCCAGCAGCCCCTTACAGGGACCCGCAACTAATGAAAAACTGTTTTTT.

This clone occurred once. J is TRBJ1-2 and V is TRBV29-1; TRBD1 agrees at 7 bases. This CDR3 has 14 residues. Germline CDR1 SQVTM, CDR2 ANQGSEA. With V trimmed by 4 bases and J by 4 bases, 9 bases remained unmatched. The CDR3 region has the DNA TGCAGCGTTGGGGGACAGACCTCCTTCTATGGCTACACCTTC. Amino acids: CSVGGQTSFYGYTF.

The J gene is TRBJ2-5, the V gene TRBV18; 11 bases map to TRBD2. With V trimmed by 5 bases and J by 2 bases, 7 bases remained unmatched. The CDR3 length is 16 residues. Germline lookup yields CDR1 KGHSH and CDR2 LQKENI. The CDR3 sequence: CASSIPGLAEQETQYF. The CDR3 DNA reads TGTGCCAGCTCAATACCGGGACTAGCGGAACAAGAGACCCAGTACTTC.

V is TRBV10-3 and J is TRBJ2-1, with 10 bases aligning to TRBD1. V gave up 4 bases and J gave up 4 bases; unmatched junction bases: 4. CDR3 length: 15 residues. Looked up from germline, CDR1 is ENHRY and CDR2 is SYGVKD. CDR3 in DNA: TGTGCCATCAGTGTTGGACAGGGGGTATACAATGAGCAGTTCTTC. This translates into CAISVGQGVYNEQFF.

The rearrangement uses TRBV18 and TRBJ2-6, with a weak D call TRBD1 (6 bases). Germline V gene lookup returns CDR1 KGHSH and CDR2 LQKENI. This CDR3 is 18 amino acids long. Trimming took off 3 bases at V and 0 bases at J, with 15 bases between the two ends. CDR3 protein: CASSPENQGYSGANVLTF. The CDR3 nucleotides read TGTGCCAGCTCACCTGAGAACCAGGGGTACTCTGGGGCCAACGTCCTGACTTTC.

The chain recombines TRBV7-9 with TRBJ2-3; 8 bases agree with TRBD2. The CDR3 runs 15 residues. The germline CDR1 and CDR2 sequences are SEHNR and FQNEAQ (reference sequence). J was trimmed by 2 bases and V by 3 bases; bases with no gene match: 4. CDR3 DNA sequence: TGTGCCAGCAGCTTCAGGACTAGCTTCACAGATACGCAGTATTTT. Its translation: CASSFRTSFTDTQYF.

This chain uses TRBV6-5 with TRBJ2-7; TRBD1 matches at 10 bases. The CDR3 consists of 13 residues. CDR1 is MNHEY, CDR2 SVGAGI, per germline. V was clipped by 8 bases and J by 2 bases; unmatched bases: 3. Here the CDR3 reads CASGGQGTYEQYF. Written as DNA, the CDR3 is TGTGCCAGCGGGGGACAGGGGACCTACGAGCAGTACTTC.

This chain joins TRBV5-1 and TRBJ2-1, with D unclear. The CDR3 has 14 amino acids. V was cut by 0 bases and J by 3 bases, with 7 bases left in between. The germline V gene has CDR1 SGHRS and CDR2 YFSETQ. CDR3 nucleotide sequence: TGCGCCAGCAGCTTGGACGCTAACTACAATGAGCAGTTCTTC. It specifies CASSLDANYNEQFF. Based on the CDR3 plus reference TRBV5-1 and TRBJ2-1, the full variable domain is KAGVTQTPRYLIKTRGQQVTLSCSPISGHRSVSWYQQTPGQGLQFLFEYFSETQRNKGNFPGRFSGRQFSNSRSEMNVSTLELGDSALYLCASSLDANYNEQFFGPGTRLTVL.

The rearrangement joins TRBV3-1 (or the pseudogene TRBV3-2) to TRBJ1-1; a weak D match, TRBD1 (5 bases). Germline V CDR1 and CDR2: LGHDT, YNNKEL (reference sequence). The ends were cut back, 3 bases at V and 7 bases at J, with 6 bases in the middle. The CDR3 runs 11 residues. The CDR3: CASSQGGEAFF. In DNA form, the CDR3 reads TGTGCCAGCAGCCAGGGGGGTGAAGCTTTCTTT.